These 18 T cell receptor beta chains were all obtained from the same sample, sequenced in a study of CD8 T cells in ankylosing spondylitis. TCRdb reprocessed the 5' RACE reads with MiXCR, giving one entry per CDR3 protein. The repertoire holds under 200,000 distinct CDR3 sequences, with around a tenth as singletons. Input material: blood, either unsorted or a sorted T cell fraction (not recorded which). These receptors were collected from a male donor with ankylosing spondylitis or in good health (not recorded which).

The chain carries TRBV29-1 and TRBJ2-2; no firm D call. This CDR3 is 13 amino acids long. V was clipped by 7 bases and J by 3 bases, with 12 bases between them. CDR1 and CDR2 (germline): SQVTM, ANQGSEA. The CDR3, as DNA: TGCAGCGCAGAGGACCGTTACACCGGGGAGCTGTTTTTT. Encoded protein: CSAEDRYTGELFF.

The CDR3 is CASSLDRGWFEQYF. As DNA, the CDR3 is TGTGCCAGCAGCTTAGATCGCGGGTGGTTCGAGCAGTACTTC. This chain uses TRBV11-3 with TRBJ2-7; weak D call: TRBD2 (5 bases). Trimming left V 0 bases short and J 6 bases short, with 12 bases between. There are 14 residues in the CDR3. Germline-derived CDR1 and CDR2 are SGHNT and YENEEA.

This chain connects TRBV6-2 or TRBV6-3 to TRBJ1-1, with a tentative D call TRBD1 (6 bases). The CDR3 has 14 residues. Germline CDR1 MNHEY, CDR2 SVGEGT. V lost 1 base and J 5 bases, leaving 11 bases between the germline ends. CDR3 loop: CASSYLDQGTEAFF. The CDR3 nucleotides read TGTGCCAGCAGTTACTTAGATCAGGGGACTGAAGCTTTCTTT.

This chain connects TRBV3-1 to TRBJ1-2; D is possibly TRBD1 (6 bases). V lost 4 bases and J lost 4, with 16 bases in between. The CDR3 covers 15 residues. Per the germline V gene, CDR1 is LGHDT and CDR2 is YNNKEL (reference sequence). The CDR3 loop reads CASSPTLGGSYGYTF. In DNA form, the CDR3 reads TGTGCCAGCAGCCCAACCCTGGGGGGCTCCTATGGCTACACCTTC.

This clonotype was detected ten times or more. This rearrangement joins TRBV27 to TRBJ1-2; D unclear. The CDR3 extends over 16 amino acids. The V gene lost 3 bases and the J gene lost 5 bases, with 19 bases spanning the gap. Germline V lookup: CDR1 MNHEY, CDR2 SMNVEV (reference sequence). DNA of the CDR3: TGTGCCAGCAGTTTCATGCCGGTCCATACCTCATATGGCTACACCTTC. It codes for CASSFMPVHTSYGYTF.

The gene calls are TRBV20-1 and TRBJ1-6; D not resolved. CDR1 is DFQATT and CDR2 is SNEGSKA in the germline V gene (reference sequence). This CDR3 has 14 amino acids. V gave up 1 base and J gave up 5 bases, with 9 bases separating them. The CDR3 protein is CSARGQYNNSPLHF. In nucleotides, the CDR3 is TGCAGTGCTAGAGGGCAGTACAATAATTCACCCCTCCACTTT.

Details on this clonotype: Since a much larger clone is just one base distant, this may be a read error. The V and J genes are TRBV11-3 and TRBJ1-1; D gene unclear. The length of the CDR3 is 13 residues. The germline V gene has CDR1 SGHNT and CDR2 YENEEA. The CDR3 DNA reads TGTGTCAGCAGCTTATGGGCAGACACTGAAGCTTTCTTT. Amino acid sequence: CVSSLWADTEAFF.

This clonotype came up many times. This chain connects TRBV5-1 to TRBJ2-1, with 8 bases lining up with TRBD1. Germline trimming cut 4 bases from V and 0 bases from J; bases unmatched to any gene: 9. This CDR3 has 17 residues. Germline lookup yields CDR1 SGHRS and CDR2 YFSETQ. DNA for the CDR3: TGCGCCAGCAGCCACCAGACAGGGGATAGCTCCTACAATGAGCAGTTCTTC. The encoded protein is CASSHQTGDSSYNEQFF.

The V gene is TRBV7-2, the J gene TRBJ1-1; D unresolved. The V and J ends lost 3 bases and 6 bases respectively, with 14 bases between them. The CDR3 has 14 residues. Per germline, CDR1 SGHTA and CDR2 FQGNSA. The CDR3 here is CASSFRGKRAEAFF. The CDR3 DNA is TGTGCCAGCAGCTTCCGTGGAAAGAGGGCTGAAGCTTTCTTT.

CDR3 nucleotide sequence: TGTGCCAGCAGTTTCCTCTACAATGAGCAGTTCTTC. Its translation is CASSFLYNEQFF. The V and J genes are TRBV27 and TRBJ2-1, with D unclear. Germline CDR1 reads MNHEY; CDR2 reads SMNVEV (reference sequence). This CDR3 has 12 amino acids. V lost 3 bases, J lost 3 bases, and 3 bases lay in between.

This clonotype occurred a few times. The chain employs TRBV4-3 and TRBJ1-1; D remains unclear. This CDR3 spans 16 amino acids. V gave up 0 bases and J gave up 0 bases, with 11 bases separating them. Germline-derived CDR1 and CDR2 are LGHNA and YSLEER. CDR3 sequence: CASSQDGQALNTEAFF. The CDR3 nucleotides read TGCGCCAGCAGCCAAGACGGCCAGGCCTTGAACACTGAAGCTTTCTTT.

This chain connects TRBV20-1 to TRBJ2-7; 11 positions agree with TRBD2. J was trimmed by 3 bases and V by 3 bases; bases with no gene match: 7. The CDR3 spans 15 residues. Germline CDR1 is DFQATT and CDR2 is SNEGSKA (reference sequence). The CDR3 here is CSASAVTSGSYEQYF. DNA for the CDR3: TGCAGTGCTAGTGCGGTCACTAGCGGGAGCTACGAGCAGTACTTC.

As to this clonotype: The junction departs from the called germline gene at one end, perhaps through a read error. V is TRBV5-4 and J is TRBJ2-3; TRBD2 matches at 10 bases. The CDR3 extends over 15 amino acids. Germline lookup yields CDR1 SGHNT and CDR2 YYREEE (reference sequence). DNA of the CDR3: TGTGCCAGCAGCTTAACTAGCGGGGACACAGATATGCAGTATTTT. Amino acids: CASSLTSGDTDMQYF.

This clonotype was observed at least ten times. CDR3 in amino acids: CASSQRTGFEQYF. The CDR3, as DNA: TGCGCCAGCAGCCAACGTACAGGGTTCGAGCAGTACTTC. The genes are TRBV5-1 and TRBJ2-7, with D tentatively TRBD1 (6 bases). Germline CDR1 is SGHRS and CDR2 is YFSETQ. With 4 bases removed from V and 6 bases from J, the gap between germline ends came to 14 bases. The CDR3 contains 13 residues.

This clonotype was observed a few times. The chain couples TRBV11-2 to TRBJ2-2, with D perhaps TRBD2 (5 bases). Deletions cut 6 bases from V and 6 bases from J, with 8 bases between. The CDR3 totals 12 residues. In germline, CDR1 is SGHAT, CDR2 FQNNGV. CDR3 loop: CASRPEAGELFF. In DNA, the CDR3 is TGTGCCAGCAGACCGGAGGCCGGGGAGCTGTTTTTT.

There are many counts of this clonotype. The rearrangement uses TRBV12-3 or TRBV12-4 and TRBJ1-6; D remains ambiguous. V gave up 1 base and J gave up 10 bases, with 8 bases separating them. The CDR3 spans 13 residues. CDR3 nucleotide sequence: TGTGCCAGCAGTTTAGAAACTTGGTCACCCCTCCACTTT. Protein sequence: CASSLETWSPLHF.

As regards this clonotype: Given a much more abundant clone one base away, this may be a read error. V is TRBV7-9 and J is TRBJ2-3; the D is unclear. Germline CDR1 and CDR2: SEHNR and FQNEAQ (reference sequence). V lost 1 base and J lost 4, with 6 bases in between. The CDR3 covers 13 residues. The DNA of the CDR3 is TGTGCCAGCAGCTTAGAGGTCTCAGATACGCAGTATTTT. Amino acids: CASSLEVSDTQYF. Drawing the rest from reference TRBV7-9 and TRBJ2-3, the complete variable domain is DTGVSQNPRHKITKRGQNVTFRCDPISEHNRLYWYRQTLGQGPEFLTYFQNEAQLEKSRLLSDRFSAERPKGSFSTLEIQRTEQGDSAMYLCASSLEVSDTQYFGPGTRLTVL.

This clonotype was observed at least ten times. The chain couples TRBV14 to TRBJ2-1; 8 bases are a match to TRBD2. CDR1 and CDR2 (germline): SGHDN, FVKESK. J lost 0 bases, V lost 4 bases, and 8 bases had no gene match. The CDR3 loop spans 17 amino acids. The CDR3, as DNA: TGTGCCAGCAGCCTGTTAGCGGGACCACGCTCCTACAATGAGCAGTTCTTC. This gives the protein CASSLLAGPRSYNEQFF.